Listed here are 26 T cell receptor beta chains from one sample, sequenced in a study of neurological immune-mediated disorders. TCRdb reprocessed the 5' RACE reads via MiXCR and lists one record per CDR3 protein. The sample includes 85,000 to 100,000 distinct CDR3 sequences, roughly 4% seen only once; the top ten take 6%. Source material: PBMCs. The receptors shown here come from a woman between 18 and 29 years old with multiple sclerosis.

Remarks on this clonotype: Compared with germline, one end of the junction differs, possibly owing to a read error. The chain employs TRBV20-1 and TRBJ1-6; TRBD1 might be the D (5 bases). Germline V gives CDR1 DFQATT, CDR2 SNEGSKA (reference sequence). The CDR3 consists of 16 residues. The CDR3 coding sequence is TGCAGTGGTAGAGGTGACCGACTGGGGGGTAATTCACCCCTCAACTTT. Its protein is CSGRGDRLGGNSPLNF.

This clonotype was detected many times. J is TRBJ2-5 and V is TRBV7-9; D gene ambiguous. The ends were cut back, 5 bases at V and 4 bases at J, with 11 bases in the middle. In germline, CDR1 is SEHNR, CDR2 FQNEAQ (reference sequence). The CDR3 extends over 13 amino acids. The CDR3: CASSLGNPETQYF. As DNA, the CDR3 is TGTGCCAGCAGCCTAGGAAATCCAGAGACCCAGTACTTC.

The chain combines TRBV4-1 with TRBJ2-5; TRBD1 or TRBD2 may be the D gene (5 bases each). The CDR3 is 16 amino acids. CDR1 and CDR2 from the germline V gene are MGHRA and YSYEKL. V lost 0 bases, J lost 4 bases, and 15 bases lay in between. CDR3: CASSQEGWGMGETQYF. The CDR3 DNA reads TGCGCCAGCAGCCAAGAAGGTTGGGGGATGGGAGAGACCCAGTACTTC.

This clonotype appeared a few times. This rearrangement joins TRBV20-1 to TRBJ2-5, with D perhaps being TRBD1 or TRBD2 (7 bases each). Trimming removed 0 bases from V and 2 bases from J, with 16 bases in between. This CDR3 has 16 residues. Germline V gene data show CDR1 as DFQATT and CDR2 as SNEGSKA (reference sequence). CDR3 bases: TGCAGTGCTAGAGACCAGGGGGGGAGTTGGCAAGAGACCCAGTACTTC. Translation gives CSARDQGGSWQETQYF.

In its sample, this clonotype was seen many times. J is TRBJ1-6 and V is TRBV29-1; TRBD1 matches 8 bases. This CDR3 contains 14 residues. CDR1 and CDR2 (germline): SQVTM, ANQGSEA. V lost 6 bases and J lost 7; bases outside the gene matches: 8. CDR3 loop: CSVRDPGGNSPLHF. The CDR3 region has the DNA TGCAGCGTAAGGGACCCAGGGGGCAATTCACCCCTCCACTTT. The variable domain in full, completed from reference TRBV29-1 and TRBJ1-6, reads SAVISQKPSRDICQRGTSLTIQCQVDSQVTMMFWYRQQPGQSLTLIATANQGSEATYESGFVIDKFPISRPNLTFSTLTVSNMSPEDSSIYLCSVRDPGGNSPLHFGNGTRLTVT.

This clonotype appeared many times. The chain has TRBV18 and TRBJ2-7; 7 bases match TRBD1. The CDR3 length is 14 residues. Trimming removed 0 bases from V and 6 bases from J; junction bases left unmatched: 5. Germline lookup yields CDR1 KGHSH and CDR2 LQKENI. In nucleotides, the CDR3 is TGTGCCAGCTCACCACCGGCAGGGGGTTTCGAGCAGTACTTC. Protein product: CASSPPAGGFEQYF.

Many counts were recorded for this clonotype. This chain links TRBV7-2 with TRBJ2-1, with D perhaps matching TRBD2 (5 bases). V was cut by 4 bases and J by 9 bases, with 10 bases left in between. This CDR3 has 12 residues. The germline CDR1 and CDR2 sequences are SGHTA and FQGNSA. Here the CDR3 reads CASSWAGGEQFF. The DNA for the CDR3 is TGTGCCAGCAGCTGGGCGGGTGGTGAGCAGTTCTTC.

This clonotype was seen ten or more times. The chain carries TRBV29-1 and TRBJ2-5; TRBD1 agrees at 10 bases. The CDR3 consists of 14 residues. Germline trimming cut 6 bases from V and 5 bases from J; bases unmatched to any gene: 9. CDR1 is SQVTM, CDR2 ANQGSEA, per germline. DNA of the CDR3: TGCAGCGTGACAGGGGGCGCAGTGTGGGAGACCCAGTACTTC. Translation gives CSVTGGAVWETQYF.

V is TRBV30 and J is TRBJ1-1; no firm D call. The CDR3 runs 13 residues. CDR1 is GTSNPN and CDR2 is SVGIG in the germline V gene (reference sequence). Trimming took off 4 bases at V and 0 bases at J, with 9 bases between the two ends. The CDR3 region is CAWKAAMNTEAFF. The DNA of the CDR3 is TGTGCCTGGAAGGCAGCTATGAACACTGAAGCTTTCTTT. The full variable domain, in which reference TRBV30 and TRBJ1-1 provide the parts outside the CDR3, is SQTIHQWPATLVQPVGSPLSLECTVEGTSNPNLYWYRQAAGRGLQLLFYSVGIGQISSEVPQNLSASRPQDRQFILSSKKLLLSDSGFYLCAWKAAMNTEAFFGQGTRLTVV.

This clonotype appeared many times. This chain links TRBV5-1 with TRBJ2-3; TRBD2 agrees at 13 bases. CDR1 is SGHRS, CDR2 YFSETQ, per germline. Trimming removed 4 bases from V and 4 bases from J; junction bases left unmatched: 9. The length of the CDR3 is 17 residues. CDR3: CASSGKGLAGIADTQYF. CDR3 nucleotide sequence: TGCGCCAGCAGCGGTAAGGGACTAGCGGGAATCGCAGATACGCAGTATTTT. Complete variable domain (other parts from reference TRBV5-1 and TRBJ2-3): KAGVTQTPRYLIKTRGQQVTLSCSPISGHRSVSWYQQTPGQGLQFLFEYFSETQRNKGNFPGRFSGRQFSNSRSEMNVSTLELGDSALYLCASSGKGLAGIADTQYFGPGTRLTVL.

This rearrangement joins TRBV27 to TRBJ2-1, with TRBD1 matching 7 bases. CDR3 length equals 14 residues. V dropped 5 bases and J dropped 5; count of bases not matched to a gene: 6. CDR1 is MNHEY and CDR2 is SMNVEV in the germline V gene (reference sequence). In nucleotides, the CDR3 is TGTGCCAGCAGTCCAATCGGGACAGACAATGAGCAGTTCTTC. Amino acid sequence: CASSPIGTDNEQFF.

This clonotype was seen many times. CDR3 sequence: CASSDTTDTQYF. Here the CDR3 DNA reads TGTGCCAGCTCCGATACCACAGATACGCAGTATTTT. The chain joins TRBV5-6 to TRBJ2-3; D gene ambiguous. The CDR3 covers 12 residues. Trimming stripped 7 bases from V and 2 bases from J, with 8 bases between. CDR1 is SGHDT, CDR2 YYEEEE, per germline.

This CDR3 reads CASSLRKGGEKLFF. The CDR3 nucleotides read TGTGCCAGCAGTTTGAGGAAGGGAGGCGAAAAACTGTTTTTT. The chain uses TRBV6-5 and TRBJ1-4; D uncertain. Germline CDR1 and CDR2: MNHEY and SVGAGI. V was trimmed by 4 bases and J by 8 bases, leaving 14 bases between them. The CDR3 loop spans 14 amino acids.

This clonotype was seen at least ten times. The V gene is TRBV6-5, the J gene TRBJ2-4; D is possibly TRBD1 or TRBD2 (5 bases each). There are 15 residues in the CDR3. The germline V and J ends were trimmed by 8 bases and 5 bases, with 19 bases remaining between them. Germline V gene lookup returns CDR1 MNHEY and CDR2 SVGAGI. In nucleotides, the CDR3 is TGTGCCAGCTCATACGTTGGGGCGGGTCAAAACATTCAGTACTTC. Amino acids: CASSYVGAGQNIQYF.

This clonotype was detected ten times or more. This chain connects TRBV6-5 to TRBJ2-7, with 10 bases fitting TRBD2. Trimming cost V 0 bases and J 3 bases; bases outside gene matches: 5. The CDR3 covers 16 residues. Germline V gene sequence: CDR1 MNHEY, CDR2 SVGAGI. DNA of the CDR3: TGTGCCAGCAGTTACTCGAGATCTAGCGGGAGCTACGAGCAGTACTTC. This translates into CASSYSRSSGSYEQYF.

This clonotype was recorded many times. This sequence joins TRBV10-3 and TRBJ1-5; D gene unclear. V lost 0 bases to trimming and J lost 5 bases, with 2 bases between them. Germline-derived CDR1 and CDR2 are ENHRY and SYGVKD. This CDR3 has 12 amino acids. The CDR3 DNA is TGTGCCATCAGTGAGTCGGATCAGCCCCAGCATTTT. The encoded protein is CAISESDQPQHF.

This clonotype was counted at least ten times. The chain combines TRBV5-1 with TRBJ2-5; tentatively, D is TRBD1 (6 bases). This CDR3 spans 14 amino acids. Germline CDR1 and CDR2: SGHRS and YFSETQ. The germline V and J ends were trimmed by 2 bases and 1 base, with 9 bases remaining between them. CDR3 in amino acids: CASSLGGVQETQYF. The CDR3 DNA reads TGCGCCAGCAGCTTAGGGGGAGTCCAAGAGACCCAGTACTTC.

This clonotype was observed many times. The rearrangement uses TRBV7-9 and TRBJ1-2; perhaps TRBD1 as D (5 bases). V gave up 2 bases and J gave up 5 bases, with 9 bases separating them. The CDR3 runs to 13 residues. Germline values: CDR1 SEHNR, CDR2 FQNEAQ (reference sequence). The CDR3 sequence: CASSLQGRYGYTF. CDR3 sequence (DNA): TGTGCCAGCAGCTTACAGGGCCGGTATGGCTACACCTTC.

The table lists this clonotype with many counts. The chain uses TRBV5-1 and TRBJ1-3; D is uncertain. V lost 3 bases and J 2 bases, leaving 12 bases between the germline ends. The germline CDR1 and CDR2 sequences are SGHRS and YFSETQ. There are 15 residues in the CDR3. The CDR3 region is CASSYNQPPGNTIYF. The DNA for the CDR3 is TGCGCCAGCAGCTATAACCAGCCCCCTGGAAACACCATATATTTT.

This clonotype was recorded many times. The V gene is TRBV20-1, the J gene TRBJ2-6, with D uncertain. The CDR3 length is 16 residues. From germline, CDR1 is DFQATT and CDR2 SNEGSKA (reference sequence). V shed 6 bases and J shed 0 bases, with 15 bases lying between them. CDR3 sequence (DNA): TGCAGTGCCCCTGGGCAGCGAGACTCTGGGGCCAACGTCCTGACTTTC. Protein sequence: CSAPGQRDSGANVLTF.

The chain combines TRBV10-3 with TRBJ1-6; no clear D gene. Germline values: CDR1 ENHRY, CDR2 SYGVKD. Between the trimmed V and J ends, which lost 0 bases and 0 bases, there was a span of 6 bases. This CDR3 is built from 16 residues. The CDR3 DNA reads as TGTGCCATCAGTGAGTCGGCCGGCTCCTATAATTCACCCCTCCACTTT. It codes for CAISESAGSYNSPLHF.

This clonotype was recorded at least ten times. The chain combines TRBV4-2 with TRBJ1-1; no firm D call. Germline V gene lookup returns CDR1 LGHNA and CDR2 YNFKEQ. Trimming took off 4 bases at V and 0 bases at J, with 12 bases between the two ends. The CDR3 covers 15 residues. The CDR3 sequence: CASSRAGSVNTEAFF. As DNA, the CDR3 is TGTGCCAGCAGCCGAGCCGGGTCGGTGAACACTGAAGCTTTCTTT.

This clonotype was recorded many times. This chain uses TRBV18 with TRBJ2-5, with TRBD2 matching 11 bases. Trimming removed 3 bases from V and 7 bases from J; junction bases left unmatched: 10. There are 16 residues in the CDR3. The germline V gene has CDR1 KGHSH and CDR2 LQKENI. The CDR3: CASSPGLAGDSWTQYF. The CDR3 nucleotides read TGTGCCAGCTCACCCGGACTAGCGGGCGACTCGTGGACCCAGTACTTC.

This clonotype was picked up many times. The chain recombines TRBV20-1 with TRBJ1-5, with TRBD1 identical over 7 bases. The V gene end was trimmed by 6 bases and the J gene end by 3 bases; junction bases not matched to a gene: 14. CDR1 and CDR2 (germline): DFQATT, SNEGSKA (reference sequence). The CDR3 totals 16 residues. The CDR3 nucleotides read TGCAGTGCAGCGGGGGGGGCTGACAGGGCCAATCAGCCCCAGCATTTT. Its protein product is CSAAGGADRANQPQHF.

The chain couples TRBV6-1 to TRBJ1-2, with D unclear. The germline V gene encodes CDR1 MNHNS and CDR2 SASEGT. Deletions cut 7 bases from V and 8 bases from J, with 17 bases between. This CDR3 has 13 residues. The CDR3 spells CASIPDGSYGYTF. The CDR3 DNA reads TGTGCCAGCATTCCAGACGGAAGTTACGGCTACACCTTC.

This clonotype was counted a few times. The chain uses TRBV5-1 and TRBJ2-5; D might be TRBD1 or TRBD2, each matching 5 bases. This CDR3 has 15 amino acids. V dropped 3 bases and J dropped 2 bases, with 14 bases sitting between them. Germline V gives CDR1 SGHRS, CDR2 YFSETQ. The CDR3 region has the DNA TGCGCCAGCAGCTCCGGACCGGGGCTTCAAGAGACCCAGTACTTC. Residues: CASSSGPGLQETQYF.